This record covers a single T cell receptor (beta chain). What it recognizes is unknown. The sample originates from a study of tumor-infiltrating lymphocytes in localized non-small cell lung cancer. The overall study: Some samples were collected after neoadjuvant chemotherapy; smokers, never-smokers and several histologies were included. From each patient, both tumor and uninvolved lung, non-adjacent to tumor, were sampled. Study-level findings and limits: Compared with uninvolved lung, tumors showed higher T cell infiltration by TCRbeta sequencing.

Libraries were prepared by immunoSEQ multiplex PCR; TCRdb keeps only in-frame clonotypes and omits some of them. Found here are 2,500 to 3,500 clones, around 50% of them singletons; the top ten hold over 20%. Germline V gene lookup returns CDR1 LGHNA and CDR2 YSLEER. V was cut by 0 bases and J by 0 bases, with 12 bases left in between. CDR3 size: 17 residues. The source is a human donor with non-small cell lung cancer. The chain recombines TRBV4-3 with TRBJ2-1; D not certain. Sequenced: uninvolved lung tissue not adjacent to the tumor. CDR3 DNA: TGCGCCAGCAGCCAAGATATGGGCAAAAGCTCCTACAATGAGCAGTTCTTC. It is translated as CASSQDMGKSSYNEQFF.